This T cell receptor beta chain stems from a study of T-cell reconstitution after alpha-beta-depleted transplantation in children. The ends were cut back, 8 bases at V and 5 bases at J, with 6 bases in the middle. The CDR3 contains 10 residues. During its preparation, the TCRbeta library received unique molecular identifiers. MiXCR, run by TCRdb on the PCR reads, gives a single entry per CDR3 protein. The table has around 200,000 distinct CDR3 sequences, about 6.4% seen once. In its sample, this clonotype was seen many times. The origin of this receptor is a human donor who donated a stem cell graft to a child with Wiskott-Aldrich syndrome. The rearrangement links TRBV12-3 or TRBV12-4 to TRBJ1-2; weak D call: TRBD1 (5 bases). Sequences were derived from PBMCs from the stem cell graft donor, sampled from the stem cell graft. The CDR3 loop is CASGGYGYTF. Written as DNA, the CDR3 is TGTGCCAGCGGGGGTTATGGCTACACCTTC.